The entry below gives a single T cell receptor (beta chain) sequence along with its context. The data were obtained in a study of blood T cell repertoires in COVID-19. Overall study: Sources were T cells, B-cell-depleted T cells, or PBMCs; the material itself was cDNA or gDNA.

As processed by the authors: Estimation of nucleated cell counts was performed using reference gene primer amplification. Repertoires were generated with immunoSEQ multiplex PCR, while TCRdb's copy carries only in-frame clones and drops some. The DNA gave D and trimming, while V, J and clone size come from that table. The repertoire holds 150,000 to 200,000 clones, with roughly nine tenths as singletons. Per germline, CDR1 SNHLY and CDR2 FYNNEI. The V and J ends lost 1 base and 5 bases respectively, with 11 bases between them. The CDR3 sequence is 15 residues long. The sample consisted of peripheral blood. The sequence came from a human donor in a cohort sampled during active COVID-19. The gene calls are TRBV2 and TRBJ1-4; tentatively, D is TRBD1 (6 bases). CDR3 DNA: TGTGCCAGCAGTGAAGTGGGGGGGCCGAATGAAAAACTGTTTTTT. Translation gives CASSEVGGPNEKLFF.